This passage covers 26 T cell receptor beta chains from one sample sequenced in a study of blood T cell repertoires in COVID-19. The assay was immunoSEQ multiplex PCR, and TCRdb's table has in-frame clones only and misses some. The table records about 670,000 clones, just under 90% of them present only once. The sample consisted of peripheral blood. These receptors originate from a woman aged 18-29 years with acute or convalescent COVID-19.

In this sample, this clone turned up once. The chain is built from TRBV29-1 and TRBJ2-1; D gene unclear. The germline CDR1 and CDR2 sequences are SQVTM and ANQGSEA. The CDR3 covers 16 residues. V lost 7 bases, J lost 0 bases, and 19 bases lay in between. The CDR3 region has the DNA TGCAGCGCCCTGCGGTCGGATGGCTTCTCCTACAATGAGCAGTTCTTC. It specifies CSALRSDGFSYNEQFF.

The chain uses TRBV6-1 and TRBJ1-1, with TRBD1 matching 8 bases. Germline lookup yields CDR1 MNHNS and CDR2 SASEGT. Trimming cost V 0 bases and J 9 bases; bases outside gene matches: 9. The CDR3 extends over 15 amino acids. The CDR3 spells CASSEAQGASFQAFF. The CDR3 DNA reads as TGTGCCAGCAGTGAAGCGCAGGGGGCGAGTTTCCAAGCTTTCTTT.

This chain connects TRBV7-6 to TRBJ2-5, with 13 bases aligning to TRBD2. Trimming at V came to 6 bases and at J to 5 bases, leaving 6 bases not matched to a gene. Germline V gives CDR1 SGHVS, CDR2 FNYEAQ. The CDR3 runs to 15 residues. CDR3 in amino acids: CASSKTSGGAETQYF. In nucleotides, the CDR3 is TGTGCCAGCAGTAAAACTAGCGGGGGGGCTGAGACCCAGTACTTC.

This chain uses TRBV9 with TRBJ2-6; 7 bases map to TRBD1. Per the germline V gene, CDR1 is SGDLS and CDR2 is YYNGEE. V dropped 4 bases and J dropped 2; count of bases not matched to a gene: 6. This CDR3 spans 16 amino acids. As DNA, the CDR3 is TGTGCCAGCAGCACTTCCGACAGGGCTGGGGCCAACGTCCTGACTTTC. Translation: CASSTSDRAGANVLTF.

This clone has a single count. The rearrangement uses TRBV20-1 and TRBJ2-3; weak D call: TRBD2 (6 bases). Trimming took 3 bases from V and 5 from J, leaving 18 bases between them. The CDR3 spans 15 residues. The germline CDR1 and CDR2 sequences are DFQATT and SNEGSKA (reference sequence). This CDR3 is CSASPVIRRGDTQYF. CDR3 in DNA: TGCAGTGCTAGTCCGGTGATAAGGAGGGGAGATACGCAGTATTTT.

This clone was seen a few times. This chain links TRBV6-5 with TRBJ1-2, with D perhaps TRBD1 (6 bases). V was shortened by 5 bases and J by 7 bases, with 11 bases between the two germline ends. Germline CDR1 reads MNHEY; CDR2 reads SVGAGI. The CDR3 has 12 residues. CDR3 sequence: CASSQQGFGYTF. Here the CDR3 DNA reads TGTGCCAGCAGTCAACAGGGATTTGGCTACACCTTC.

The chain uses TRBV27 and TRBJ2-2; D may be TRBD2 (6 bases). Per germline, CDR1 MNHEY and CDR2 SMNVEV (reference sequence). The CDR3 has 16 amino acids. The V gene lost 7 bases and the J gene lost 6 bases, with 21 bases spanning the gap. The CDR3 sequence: CASNYLGGAISGELFF. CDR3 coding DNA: TGTGCCAGCAACTACCTGGGGGGTGCCATTTCCGGGGAGCTGTTTTTT.

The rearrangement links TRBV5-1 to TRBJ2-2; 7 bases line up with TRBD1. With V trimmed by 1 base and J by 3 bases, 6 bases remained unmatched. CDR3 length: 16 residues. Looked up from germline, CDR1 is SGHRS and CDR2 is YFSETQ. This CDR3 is CASSLTDRTYTGELFF. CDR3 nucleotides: TGCGCCAGCAGCTTGACGGACAGGACATACACCGGGGAGCTGTTTTTT.

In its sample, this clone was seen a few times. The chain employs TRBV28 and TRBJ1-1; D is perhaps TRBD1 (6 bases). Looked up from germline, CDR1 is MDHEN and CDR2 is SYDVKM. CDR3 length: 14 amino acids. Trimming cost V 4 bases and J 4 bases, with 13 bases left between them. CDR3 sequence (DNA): TGTGCCAGCAGTTCCTACAGGGACGGCACTGAAGCTTTCTTT. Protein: CASSSYRDGTEAFF.

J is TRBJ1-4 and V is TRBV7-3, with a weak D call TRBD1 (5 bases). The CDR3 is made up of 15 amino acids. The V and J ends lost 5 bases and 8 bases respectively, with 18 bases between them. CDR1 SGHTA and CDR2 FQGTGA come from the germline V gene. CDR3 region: CASSATGGINEKLFF. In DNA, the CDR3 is TGTGCCAGCAGCGCAACGGGGGGAATAAACGAAAAACTGTTTTTT. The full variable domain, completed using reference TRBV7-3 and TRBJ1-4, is GAGVSQTPSNKVTEKGKYVELRCDPISGHTALYWYRQSLGQGPEFLIYFQGTGAADDSGLPNDRFFAVRPEGSVSTLKIQRTERGDSAVYLCASSATGGINEKLFFGSGTQLSVL.

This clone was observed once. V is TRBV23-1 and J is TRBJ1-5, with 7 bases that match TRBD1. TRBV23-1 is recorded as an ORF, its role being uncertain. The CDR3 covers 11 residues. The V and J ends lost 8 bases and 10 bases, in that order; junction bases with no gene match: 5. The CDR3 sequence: CASGRGGPQHF. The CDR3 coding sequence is TGCGCCAGCGGCCGAGGGGGCCCCCAGCATTTT.

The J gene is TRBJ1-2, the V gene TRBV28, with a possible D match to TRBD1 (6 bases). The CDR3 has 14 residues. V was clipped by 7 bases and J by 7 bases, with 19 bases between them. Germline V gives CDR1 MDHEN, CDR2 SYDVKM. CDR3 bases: TGTGCCAGCACCCTAGGGGGGGCGTGGGGTGGCTACACCTTC. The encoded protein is CASTLGGAWGGYTF.

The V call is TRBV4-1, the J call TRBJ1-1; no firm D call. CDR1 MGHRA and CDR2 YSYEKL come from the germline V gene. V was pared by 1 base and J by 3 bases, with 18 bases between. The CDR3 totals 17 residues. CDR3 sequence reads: CASSQVPRPNYDTEAFF. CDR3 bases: TGCGCCAGCAGCCAAGTCCCTAGACCGAATTACGACACTGAAGCTTTCTTT.

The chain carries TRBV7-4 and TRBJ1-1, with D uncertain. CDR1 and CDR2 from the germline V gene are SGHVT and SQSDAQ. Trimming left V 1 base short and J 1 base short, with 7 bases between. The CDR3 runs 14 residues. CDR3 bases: TGTGCCAGCAGCTTAGGGCTCCGGAACACTGAAGCTTTCTTT. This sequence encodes CASSLGLRNTEAFF.

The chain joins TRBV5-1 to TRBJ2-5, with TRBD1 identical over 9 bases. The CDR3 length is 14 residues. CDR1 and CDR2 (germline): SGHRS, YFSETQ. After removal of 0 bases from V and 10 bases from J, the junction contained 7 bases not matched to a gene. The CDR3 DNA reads TGCGCCAGCAGCTTGGAGGGACAGGGAGCCGACCAGTACTTC. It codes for CASSLEGQGADQYF.

The CDR3 loop reads CASSIFGDWSEQFF. The CDR3 nucleotides are TGTGCCAGTAGTATATTCGGGGATTGGAGTGAGCAGTTCTTC. The gene calls are TRBV19 and TRBJ2-1; perhaps TRBD2 as D (5 bases). This CDR3 has 14 residues. From germline, CDR1 is LNHDA and CDR2 SQIVND (reference sequence). V was shortened by 2 bases and J by 9 bases, with 14 bases between the two germline ends. Combining the CDR3 with reference TRBV19 and TRBJ2-1 gives the whole variable domain DGGITQSPKYLFRKEGQNVTLSCEQNLNHDAMYWYRQDPGQGLRLIYYSQIVNDFQKGDIAEGYSVSREKKESFPLTVTSAQKNPTAFYLCASSIFGDWSEQFFGPGTRLTVL.

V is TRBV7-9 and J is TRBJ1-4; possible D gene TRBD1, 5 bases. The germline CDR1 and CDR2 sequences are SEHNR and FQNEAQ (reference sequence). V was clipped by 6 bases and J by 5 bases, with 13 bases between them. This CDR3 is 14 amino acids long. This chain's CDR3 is CASRLPGGNEKLFF. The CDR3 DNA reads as TGTGCCAGCAGGTTACCCGGGGGAAATGAAAAACTGTTTTTT.

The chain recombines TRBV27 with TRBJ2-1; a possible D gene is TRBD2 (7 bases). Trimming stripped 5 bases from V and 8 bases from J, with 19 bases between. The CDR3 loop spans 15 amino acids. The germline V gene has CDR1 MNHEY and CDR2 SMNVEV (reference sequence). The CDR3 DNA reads TGTGCCAGCAGTGGGAGGGGGACCCCTTGGGATGAGCAGTTCTTC. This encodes CASSGRGTPWDEQFF.

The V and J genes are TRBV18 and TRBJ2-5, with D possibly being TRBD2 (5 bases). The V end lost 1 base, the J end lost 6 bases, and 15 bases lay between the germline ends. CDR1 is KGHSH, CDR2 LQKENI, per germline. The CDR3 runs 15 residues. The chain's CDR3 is CASSPQRVTGKTQYF. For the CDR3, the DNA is TGTGCCAGCTCACCACAGAGGGTTACGGGGAAGACCCAGTACTTC.

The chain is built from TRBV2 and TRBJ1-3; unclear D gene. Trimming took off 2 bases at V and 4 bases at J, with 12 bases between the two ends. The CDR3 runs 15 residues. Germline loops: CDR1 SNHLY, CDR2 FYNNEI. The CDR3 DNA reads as TGTGCCAGCAGTGAATTGCCGGAGGGAGGAAACACCATATATTTT. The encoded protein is CASSELPEGGNTIYF.

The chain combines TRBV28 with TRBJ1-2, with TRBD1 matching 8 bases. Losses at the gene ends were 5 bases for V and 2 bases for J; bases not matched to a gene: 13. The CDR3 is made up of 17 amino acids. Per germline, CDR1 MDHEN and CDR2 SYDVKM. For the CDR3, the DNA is TGTGCCAGCAGTACCTCCGGGACAGGCCTATTGAACTATGGCTACACCTTC. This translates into CASSTSGTGLLNYGYTF.

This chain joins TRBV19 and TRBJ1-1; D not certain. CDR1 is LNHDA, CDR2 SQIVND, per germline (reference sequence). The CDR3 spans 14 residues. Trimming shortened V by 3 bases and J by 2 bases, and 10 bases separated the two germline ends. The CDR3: CASSMKQPNTEAFF. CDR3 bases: TGTGCCAGTAGTATGAAACAGCCAAACACTGAAGCTTTCTTT.

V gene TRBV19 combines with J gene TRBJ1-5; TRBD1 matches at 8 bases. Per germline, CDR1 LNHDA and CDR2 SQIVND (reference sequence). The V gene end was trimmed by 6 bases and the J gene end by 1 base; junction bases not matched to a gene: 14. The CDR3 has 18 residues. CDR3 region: CASSPRGQGLSSNQPQHF. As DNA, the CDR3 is TGTGCCAGTAGCCCCCGTGGACAGGGCCTGTCGAGCAATCAGCCCCAGCATTTT.

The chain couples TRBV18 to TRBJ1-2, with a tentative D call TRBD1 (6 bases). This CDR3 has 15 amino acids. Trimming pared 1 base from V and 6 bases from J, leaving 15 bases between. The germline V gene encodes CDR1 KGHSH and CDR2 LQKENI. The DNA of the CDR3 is TGTGCCAGCTCACCACGAGGGCAGGGGTACGATGGCTACACCTTC. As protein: CASSPRGQGYDGYTF. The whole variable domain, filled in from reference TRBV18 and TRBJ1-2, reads NAGVMQNPRHLVRRRGQEARLRCSPMKGHSHVYWYRQLPEEGLKFMVYLQKENIIDESGMPKERFSAEFPKEGPSILRIQQVVRGDSAAYFCASSPRGQGYDGYTFGSGTRLTVV.

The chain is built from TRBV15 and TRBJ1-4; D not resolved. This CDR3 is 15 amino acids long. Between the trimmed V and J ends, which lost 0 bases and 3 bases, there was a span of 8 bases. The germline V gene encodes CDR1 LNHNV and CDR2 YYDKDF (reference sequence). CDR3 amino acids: CATSRDSSANEKLFF. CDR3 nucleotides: TGTGCCACCAGCAGAGATTCCTCAGCTAATGAAAAACTGTTTTTT.

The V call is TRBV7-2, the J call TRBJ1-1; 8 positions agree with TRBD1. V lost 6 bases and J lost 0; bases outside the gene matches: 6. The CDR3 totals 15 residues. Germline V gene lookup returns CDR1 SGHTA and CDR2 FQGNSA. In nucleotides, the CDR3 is TGTGCCAGCAGGCCTGGACAGGGCATGAACACTGAAGCTTTCTTT. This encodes CASRPGQGMNTEAFF.